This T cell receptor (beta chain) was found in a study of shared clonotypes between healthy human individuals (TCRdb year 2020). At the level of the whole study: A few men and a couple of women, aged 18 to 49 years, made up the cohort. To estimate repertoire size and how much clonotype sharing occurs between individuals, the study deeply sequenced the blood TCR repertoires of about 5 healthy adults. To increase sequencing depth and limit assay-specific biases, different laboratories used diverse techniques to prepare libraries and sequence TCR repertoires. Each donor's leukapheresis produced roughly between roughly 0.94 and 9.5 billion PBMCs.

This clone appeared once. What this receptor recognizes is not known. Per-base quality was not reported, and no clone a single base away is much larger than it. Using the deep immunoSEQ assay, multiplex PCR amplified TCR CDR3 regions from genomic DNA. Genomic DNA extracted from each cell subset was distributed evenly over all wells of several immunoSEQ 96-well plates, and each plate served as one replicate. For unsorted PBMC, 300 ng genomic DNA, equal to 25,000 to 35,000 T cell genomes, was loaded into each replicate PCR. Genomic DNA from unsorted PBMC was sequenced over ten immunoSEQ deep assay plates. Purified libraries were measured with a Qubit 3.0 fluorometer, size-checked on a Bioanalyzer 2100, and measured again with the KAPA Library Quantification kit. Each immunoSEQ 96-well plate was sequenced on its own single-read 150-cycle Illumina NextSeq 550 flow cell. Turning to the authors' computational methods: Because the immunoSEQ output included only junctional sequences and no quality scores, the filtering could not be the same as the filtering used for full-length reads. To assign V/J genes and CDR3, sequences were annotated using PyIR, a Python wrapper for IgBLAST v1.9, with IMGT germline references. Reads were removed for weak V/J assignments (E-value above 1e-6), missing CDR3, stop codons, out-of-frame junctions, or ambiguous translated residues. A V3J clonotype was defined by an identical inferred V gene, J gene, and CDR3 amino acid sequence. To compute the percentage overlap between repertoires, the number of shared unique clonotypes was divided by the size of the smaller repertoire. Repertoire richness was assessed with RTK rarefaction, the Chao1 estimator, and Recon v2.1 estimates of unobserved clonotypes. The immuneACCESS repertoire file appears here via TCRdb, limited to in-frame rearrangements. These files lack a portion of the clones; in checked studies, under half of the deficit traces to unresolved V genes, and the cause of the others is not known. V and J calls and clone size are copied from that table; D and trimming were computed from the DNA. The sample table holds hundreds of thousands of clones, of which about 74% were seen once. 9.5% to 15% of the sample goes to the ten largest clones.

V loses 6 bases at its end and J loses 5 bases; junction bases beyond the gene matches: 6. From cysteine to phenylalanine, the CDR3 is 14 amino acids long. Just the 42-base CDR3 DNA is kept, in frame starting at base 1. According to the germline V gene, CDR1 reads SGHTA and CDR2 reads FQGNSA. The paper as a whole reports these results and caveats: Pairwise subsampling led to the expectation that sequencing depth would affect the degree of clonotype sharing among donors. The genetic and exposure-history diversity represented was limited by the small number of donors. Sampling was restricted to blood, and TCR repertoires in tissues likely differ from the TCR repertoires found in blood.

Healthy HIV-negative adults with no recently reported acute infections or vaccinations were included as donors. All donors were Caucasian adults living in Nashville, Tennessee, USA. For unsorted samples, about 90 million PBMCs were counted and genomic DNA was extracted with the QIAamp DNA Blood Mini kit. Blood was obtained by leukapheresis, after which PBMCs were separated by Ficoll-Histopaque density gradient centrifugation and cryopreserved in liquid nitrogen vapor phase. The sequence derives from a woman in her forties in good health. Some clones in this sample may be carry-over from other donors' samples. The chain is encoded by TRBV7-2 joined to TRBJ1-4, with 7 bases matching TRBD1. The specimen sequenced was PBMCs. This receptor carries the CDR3 CASRGGQPNEKLFF. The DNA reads TGTGCCAGCAGGGGGGGACAGCCAAATGAAAAACTGTTTTTT. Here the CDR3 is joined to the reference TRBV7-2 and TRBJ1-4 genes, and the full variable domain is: GAGVSQSPSNKVTEKGKDVELRCDPISGHTALYWYRQSLGQGLEFLIYFQGNSAPDKSGLPSDRFSAERTGGSVSTLTIQRTQQEDSAVYLCASRGGQPNEKLFFGSGTQLSVL.